These 2 T cell receptor beta chains share one sample of origin, sequenced in a study of Graves' ophthalmopathy and Graves' hyperthyroidism. The authors amplified TCR beta CDR3 regions, and they did so from RNA transcripts for repertoire sequencing. Following a first-round RT-PCR that used HTBI primers, a second-round multiplex PCR was carried out. TCRdb used MiXCR to reprocess the multiplex PCR reads, holding one entry per CDR3 protein. The top ten clones hold 11% of a sample with about 1.2 million distinct CDR3 sequences, roughly 35% of them seen once. Input material: peripheral blood or thyroid tissue (not recorded which). These receptors all come from an adult man with Graves' hyperthyroidism.

This clonotype showed up many times. The rearrangement uses TRBV5-6 and TRBJ2-7; 8 nucleotides match TRBD1. V shed 4 bases, J shed 6 bases, and the junction held 9 bases outside the gene matches. The CDR3 is made up of 14 amino acids. The germline CDR1 and CDR2 sequences are SGHDT and YYEEEE. The CDR3 DNA reads TGTGCCAGCAGCCTACAGGGGGGCGGAAGCGAGCAGTACTTC. Amino acids: CASSLQGGGSEQYF.

This clonotype showed up many times. The chain carries TRBV9 and TRBJ1-1, with D possibly matching TRBD1 (6 bases). CDR3 size: 15 residues. Trimming took off 4 bases at V and 7 bases at J, with 20 bases between the two ends. Germline V CDR1 and CDR2: SGDLS, YYNGEE. CDR3 sequence: CASSPWAGVRVEAFF. The CDR3 DNA follows: TGTGCCAGCAGCCCCTGGGCAGGGGTTAGGGTTGAAGCTTTCTTT.